This TCR beta chain was retrieved from a study of T cell responses to AZD1222 COVID-19 vaccine. Study-wide results and caveats: Elevations in Spike-specific TCR breadth and depth followed administration of two AZD1222 doses.

The method was immunoSEQ multiplex PCR; TCRdb's version includes in-frame clones alone and lacks a portion of them. The table has 80,000 to 100,000 clones, roughly 88% seen once; the top ten hold about a tenth. J lost 9 bases, V lost 4 bases, and 3 bases had no gene match. There are 14 residues in the CDR3. Germline V lookup: CDR1 MDHEN, CDR2 SYDVKM. As concerns this clone: As yet, its antigen is unknown.

The genes are TRBV28 and TRBJ1-6, with TRBD1 matching over 10 bases. The sequenced sample was peripheral blood, obtained on day 0 of MenACWY control vaccination. The receptor's source is an adult in good health. CDR3: CASSWDRGGSPLHF. CDR3 nucleotides: TGTGCCAGCAGTTGGGACAGGGGTGGTTCACCCCTCCACTTT. Based on the CDR3 plus reference TRBV28 and TRBJ1-6, the full variable domain is DVKVTQSSRYLVKRTGEKVFLECVQDMDHENMFWYRQDPGLGLRLIYFSYDVKMKEKGDIPEGYSVSREKKERFSLILESASTNQTSMYLCASSWDRGGSPLHFGNGTRLTVT.